The source of this T cell receptor (beta chain) is a study of T cell clones after liver transplantation. Germline CDR1 and CDR2: SGDLS and YYNGEE. Ends included, the CDR3 has 15 residues. Data came from immunoSEQ multiplex PCR; TCRdb stores just in-frame clones and leaves some out. This table holds under 130,000 clones, 80% to 90% found once. A note on this clone: Because the CDR3's place on the DNA is in doubt, the DNA is left out and the CDR3 is given as listed by TCRdb.

Specimen: CD4+ T cells from blood, collected approximately 4 years after liver transplant. The rearrangement joins TRBV9 to TRBJ2-2; TRBD2, the table's D call, lacks a check against the DNA. The receptor was derived from a human patient who received a liver transplant. The graft donor may have contributed some T cells. This CDR3 is CASSVRDFGNGELFF.